This TCR beta chain was captured in a study of T cell responses to AZD1222 COVID-19 vaccine. Study-wide context: Investigators merged groups given second doses at roughly 4 or roughly 12 weeks. Study results and caveats: Females outnumbered males among donors, who were mostly white British; clonal diversity was possibly underestimated. Repertoire collection took place solely once the T cell response had peaked.

About this clone itself: Its matching antigen is unknown.

Method: immunoSEQ multiplex PCR; TCRdb's copy keeps in-frame clones and lacks some. The sample records more than 150,000 clones, approximately 90% being singletons. V was pared by 3 bases and J by 2 bases, with 10 bases between. Looked up from germline, CDR1 is KGHDR and CDR2 is SFDVKD. This CDR3 comprises 15 residues. V and J are TRBV24-1 and TRBJ2-1; D not resolved. The receptor was isolated from an adult in good health. Sequenced here: peripheral blood, sampled on day 0 of AZD1222 vaccination. The CDR3 reads CATSDTATTYNEQFF. CDR3 DNA: TGTGCCACCAGTGATACTGCTACCACCTACAATGAGCAGTTCTTC.